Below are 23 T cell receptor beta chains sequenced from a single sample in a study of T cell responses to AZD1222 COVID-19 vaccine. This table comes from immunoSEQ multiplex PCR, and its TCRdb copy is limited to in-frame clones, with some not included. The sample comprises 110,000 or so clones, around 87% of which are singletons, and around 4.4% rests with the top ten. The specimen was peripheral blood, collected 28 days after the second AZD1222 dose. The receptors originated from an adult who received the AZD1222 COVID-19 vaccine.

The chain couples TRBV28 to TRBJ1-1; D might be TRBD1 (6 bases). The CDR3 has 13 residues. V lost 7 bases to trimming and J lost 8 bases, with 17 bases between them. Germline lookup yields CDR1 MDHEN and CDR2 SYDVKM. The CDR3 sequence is CASIRGWTAEAFF. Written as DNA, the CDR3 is TGTGCCAGCATACGTGGTTGGACAGCCGAAGCTTTCTTT.

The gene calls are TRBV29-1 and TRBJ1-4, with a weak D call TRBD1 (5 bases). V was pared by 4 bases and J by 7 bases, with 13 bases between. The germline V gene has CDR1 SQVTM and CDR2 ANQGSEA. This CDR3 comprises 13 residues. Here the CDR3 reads CSVGAGFAEKLFF. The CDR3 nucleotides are TGCAGCGTTGGGGCAGGGTTTGCTGAAAAACTGTTTTTT.

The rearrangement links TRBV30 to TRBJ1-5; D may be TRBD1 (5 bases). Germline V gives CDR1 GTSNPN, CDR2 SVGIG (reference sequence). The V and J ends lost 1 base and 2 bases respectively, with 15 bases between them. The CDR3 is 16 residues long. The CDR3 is CAWSGGAGLGNQPQHF. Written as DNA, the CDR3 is TGTGCCTGGAGTGGCGGCGCAGGGCTTGGCAATCAGCCCCAGCATTTT.

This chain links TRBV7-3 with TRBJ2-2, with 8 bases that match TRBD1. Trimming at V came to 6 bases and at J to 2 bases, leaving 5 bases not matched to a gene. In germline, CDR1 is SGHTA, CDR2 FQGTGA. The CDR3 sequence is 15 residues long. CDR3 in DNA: TGTGCCAGCAGAACCGGGACAGGAAACACCGGGGAGCTGTTTTTT. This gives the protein CASRTGTGNTGELFF.

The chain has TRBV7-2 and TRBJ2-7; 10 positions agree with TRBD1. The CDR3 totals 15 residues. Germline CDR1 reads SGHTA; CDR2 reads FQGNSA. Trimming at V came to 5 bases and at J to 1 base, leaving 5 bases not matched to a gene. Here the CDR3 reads CASSRGGQGSYEQYF. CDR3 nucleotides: TGTGCCAGCAGCAGGGGGGGACAGGGGTCCTACGAGCAGTACTTC.

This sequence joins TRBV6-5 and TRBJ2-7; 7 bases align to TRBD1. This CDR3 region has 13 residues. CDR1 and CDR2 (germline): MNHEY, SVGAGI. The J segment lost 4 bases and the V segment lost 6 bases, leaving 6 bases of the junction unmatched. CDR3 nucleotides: TGTGCCAGCAGCCAACAGGGGAAGTACGAGCAGTACTTC. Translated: CASSQQGKYEQYF.

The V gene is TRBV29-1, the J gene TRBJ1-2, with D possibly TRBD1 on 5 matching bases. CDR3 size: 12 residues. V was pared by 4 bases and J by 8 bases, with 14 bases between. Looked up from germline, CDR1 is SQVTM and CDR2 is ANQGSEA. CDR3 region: CSVGGWAVGYTF. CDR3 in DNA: TGCAGCGTTGGGGGGTGGGCAGTAGGCTACACCTTC.

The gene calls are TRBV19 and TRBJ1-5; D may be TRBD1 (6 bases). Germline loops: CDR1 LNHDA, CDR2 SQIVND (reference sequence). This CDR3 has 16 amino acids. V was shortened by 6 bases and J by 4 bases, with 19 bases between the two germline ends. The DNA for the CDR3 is TGTGCCAGTAGCCAACCCGGGACACTAGGGAATCAGCCCCAGCATTTT. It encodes CASSQPGTLGNQPQHF. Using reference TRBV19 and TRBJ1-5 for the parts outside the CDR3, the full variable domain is DGGITQSPKYLFRKEGQNVTLSCEQNLNHDAMYWYRQDPGQGLRLIYYSQIVNDFQKGDIAEGYSVSREKKESFPLTVTSAQKNPTAFYLCASSQPGTLGNQPQHFGDGTRLSIL.

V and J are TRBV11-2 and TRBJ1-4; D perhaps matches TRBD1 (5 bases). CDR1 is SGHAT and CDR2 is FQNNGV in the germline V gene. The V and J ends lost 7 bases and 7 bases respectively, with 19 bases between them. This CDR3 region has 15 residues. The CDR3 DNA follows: TGTGCCAGCACCCCAAGCACCCAGGGTAGTGAAAAACTGTTTTTT. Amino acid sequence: CASTPSTQGSEKLFF.

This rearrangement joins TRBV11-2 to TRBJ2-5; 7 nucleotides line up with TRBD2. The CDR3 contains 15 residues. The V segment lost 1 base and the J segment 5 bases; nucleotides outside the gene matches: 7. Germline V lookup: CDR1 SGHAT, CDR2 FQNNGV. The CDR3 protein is CASSLGAGAGETQYF. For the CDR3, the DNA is TGTGCCAGCAGCTTAGGGGCGGGAGCGGGGGAGACCCAGTACTTC.

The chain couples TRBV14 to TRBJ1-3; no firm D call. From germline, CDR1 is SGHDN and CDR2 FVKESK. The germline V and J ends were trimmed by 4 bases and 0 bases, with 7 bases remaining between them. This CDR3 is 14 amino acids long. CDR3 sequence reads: CASSRTPSGNTIYF. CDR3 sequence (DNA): TGTGCCAGCAGCCGGACTCCCTCTGGAAACACCATATATTTT.

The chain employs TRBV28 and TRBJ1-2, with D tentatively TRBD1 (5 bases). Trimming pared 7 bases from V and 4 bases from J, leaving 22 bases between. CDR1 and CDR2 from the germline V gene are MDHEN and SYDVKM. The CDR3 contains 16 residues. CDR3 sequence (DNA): TGTGCCAGCATATCAGCTCAAGGGGTGCTGCTCTATGGCTACACCTTC. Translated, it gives CASISAQGVLLYGYTF.

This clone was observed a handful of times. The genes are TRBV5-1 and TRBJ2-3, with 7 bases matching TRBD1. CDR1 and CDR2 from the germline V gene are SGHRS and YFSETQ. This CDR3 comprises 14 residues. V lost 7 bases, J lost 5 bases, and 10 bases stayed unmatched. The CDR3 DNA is TGCGCCAGCCACGGGACAGAGAAAAGAGATACGCAGTATTTT. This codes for CASHGTEKRDTQYF.

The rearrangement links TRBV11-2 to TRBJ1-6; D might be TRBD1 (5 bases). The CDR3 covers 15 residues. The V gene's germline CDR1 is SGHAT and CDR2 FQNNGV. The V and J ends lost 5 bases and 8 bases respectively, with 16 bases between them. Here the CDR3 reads CASSPREGKDSPLHF. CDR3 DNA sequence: TGTGCCAGCAGCCCCAGGGAGGGGAAGGATTCACCCCTCCACTTT.

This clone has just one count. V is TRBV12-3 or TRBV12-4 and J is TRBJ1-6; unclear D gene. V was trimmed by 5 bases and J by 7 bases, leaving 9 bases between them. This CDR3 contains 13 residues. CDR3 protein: CASSDTANSPLHF. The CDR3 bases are TGTGCCAGCAGTGACACAGCAAATTCACCCCTCCACTTT.

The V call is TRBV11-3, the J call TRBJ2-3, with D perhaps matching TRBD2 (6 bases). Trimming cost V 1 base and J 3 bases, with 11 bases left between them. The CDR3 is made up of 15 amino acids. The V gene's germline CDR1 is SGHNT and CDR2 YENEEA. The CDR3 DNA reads TGTGCCAGCAGCTTAGCGGGGGAGGCGACAGATACGCAGTATTTT. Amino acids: CASSLAGEATDTQYF.

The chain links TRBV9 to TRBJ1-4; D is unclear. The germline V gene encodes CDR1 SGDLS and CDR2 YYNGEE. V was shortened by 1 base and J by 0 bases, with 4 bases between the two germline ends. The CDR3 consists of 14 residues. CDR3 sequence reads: CASSVTATNEKLFF. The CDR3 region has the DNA TGTGCCAGCAGCGTAACTGCAACTAATGAAAAACTGTTTTTT.

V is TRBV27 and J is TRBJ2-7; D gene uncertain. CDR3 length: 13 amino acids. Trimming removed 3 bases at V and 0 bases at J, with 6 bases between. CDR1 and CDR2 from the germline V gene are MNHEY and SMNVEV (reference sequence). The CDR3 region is CASSLAGSYEQYF. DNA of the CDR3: TGTGCCAGCAGTTTGGCAGGCTCCTACGAGCAGTACTTC.

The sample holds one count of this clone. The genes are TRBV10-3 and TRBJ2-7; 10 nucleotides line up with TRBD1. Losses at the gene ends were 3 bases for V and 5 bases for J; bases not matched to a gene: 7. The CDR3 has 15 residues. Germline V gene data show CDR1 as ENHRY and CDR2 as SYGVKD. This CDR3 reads CAISETPGQGNEQYF. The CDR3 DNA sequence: TGTGCCATCAGTGAAACACCGGGACAGGGGAACGAGCAGTACTTC.

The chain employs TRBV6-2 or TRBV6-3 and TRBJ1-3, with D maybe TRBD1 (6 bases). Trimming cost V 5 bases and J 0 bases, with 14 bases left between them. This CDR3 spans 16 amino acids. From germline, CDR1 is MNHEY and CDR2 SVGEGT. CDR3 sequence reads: CASSGNRATSGNTIYF. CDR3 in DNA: TGTGCCAGCAGTGGAAACAGGGCGACCTCTGGAAACACCATATATTTT.

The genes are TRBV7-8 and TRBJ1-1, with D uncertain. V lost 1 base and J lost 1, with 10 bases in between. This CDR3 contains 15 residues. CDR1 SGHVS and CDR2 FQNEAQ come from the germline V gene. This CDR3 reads CASSLGWGGNTEAFF. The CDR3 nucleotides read TGTGCCAGCAGCTTAGGATGGGGTGGGAACACTGAAGCTTTCTTT.

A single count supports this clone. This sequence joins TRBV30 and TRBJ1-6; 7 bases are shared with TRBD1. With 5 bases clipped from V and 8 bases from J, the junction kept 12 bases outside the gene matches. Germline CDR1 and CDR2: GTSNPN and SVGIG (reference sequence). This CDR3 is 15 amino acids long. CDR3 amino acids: CAWFAGGFLDSPLHF. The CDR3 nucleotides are TGTGCCTGGTTCGCAGGGGGTTTTTTGGATTCACCCCTCCACTTT.

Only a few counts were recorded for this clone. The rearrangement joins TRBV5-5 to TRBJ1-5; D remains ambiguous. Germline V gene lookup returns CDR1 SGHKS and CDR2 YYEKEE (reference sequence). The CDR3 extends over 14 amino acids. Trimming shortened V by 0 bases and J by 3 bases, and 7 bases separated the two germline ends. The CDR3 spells CASSLGQTNQPQHF. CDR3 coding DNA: TGTGCCAGCAGCTTGGGGCAGACCAATCAGCCCCAGCATTTT.